Presented here are 22 T cell receptor beta chains from one specimen sequenced in a study of Ad26.COV2.S vaccination and SARS-CoV-2 variants. The treatment here: around 19 received Ad26.COV2.S at low or high dose, single or two shots; about five received placebo; per-sample allocation not given. All samples were drawn on day 63, counting from the first vaccine or placebo injection. Assay: immunoSEQ multiplex PCR; the TCRdb copy retains only in-frame clones and omits some. The sample consists of hundreds of thousands of clones, 75% to 90% of them appearing once. Sample: peripheral blood, taken in a trial of Ad26.COV2.S vaccine versus placebo. Receptors were obtained from a person between 18 and 65 years old who received the Ad26.COV2.S COVID-19 vaccine or a placebo.

This rearrangement joins TRBV5-1 to TRBJ1-1, with a possible D match to TRBD1 (6 bases). The CDR3 runs to 13 residues. Germline lookup yields CDR1 SGHRS and CDR2 YFSETQ. Trimming pared 0 bases from V and 10 bases from J, leaving 13 bases between. The CDR3 coding sequence is TGCGCCAGCAGCTTGGAACAGGGTATAGGAGCTTTCTTT. This encodes CASSLEQGIGAFF.

The CDR3 nucleotides are TGCAGCGTTGATGGGACTTCCCGTGATACGCAGTATTTT. It encodes CSVDGTSRDTQYF. The chain recombines TRBV29-1 with TRBJ2-3; D is possibly TRBD2 (6 bases). This CDR3 has 13 residues. Germline V gene sequence: CDR1 SQVTM, CDR2 ANQGSEA. Deletions cut 3 bases from V and 6 bases from J, with 13 bases between.

The V gene is TRBV7-9, the J gene TRBJ2-7; 9 bases agree with TRBD2. The CDR3 loop spans 17 amino acids. The trim removed 5 bases at V and 7 bases at J, leaving 18 bases unmatched. Germline CDR1 is SEHNR and CDR2 is FQNEAQ (reference sequence). In nucleotides, the CDR3 is TGTGCCAGCAGCCCATTGAGGGGGGCTAGCGGGATGAGTGAGCAGTACGTC. Encoded protein: CASSPLRGASGMSEQYV.

This sequence joins TRBV7-9 and TRBJ2-7; no reliable D call. Deletions cut 7 bases from V and 2 bases from J, with 15 bases between. CDR1 is SEHNR, CDR2 FQNEAQ, per germline (reference sequence). This CDR3 is 14 amino acids long. CDR3 in amino acids: CASTLSRSTYEQYF. The DNA for the CDR3 is TGTGCCAGCACCCTGTCCAGGTCAACCTACGAGCAGTACTTC.

This rearrangement joins TRBV7-2 to TRBJ2-7; 8 nucleotides agree with TRBD1. Germline assignment: CDR1 SGHTA and CDR2 FQGNSA. The CDR3 covers 13 residues. V lost 5 bases, J lost 5 bases, and 5 bases stayed unmatched. CDR3 sequence: CASSTGQGDEQYV. The CDR3 DNA reads as TGTGCCAGCAGCACCGGACAGGGTGACGAGCAGTACGTC.

V usage is TRBV30 and J usage is TRBJ2-4; unclear D gene. The CDR3 sequence is 13 residues long. From germline, CDR1 is GTSNPN and CDR2 SVGIG (reference sequence). The DNA of the CDR3 is TGTGCTATCGGACGGCTAGCCAAAAACATTCAGTACTTC. Translating it yields CAIGRLAKNIQYF.

The V call is TRBV10-3, the J call TRBJ2-7; 10 bases fit TRBD1. Germline assignment: CDR1 ENHRY and CDR2 SYGVKD. The J segment lost 9 bases and the V segment lost 2 bases, leaving 7 bases of the junction unmatched. The CDR3 covers 14 residues. The CDR3 region is CAISERGTGVVQYV. The CDR3 DNA reads TGTGCCATCAGTGAGCGTGGGACAGGGGTCGTGCAGTACGTC.

This chain's CDR3 is CASRPTGLAGRTDTQYF. For the CDR3, the DNA is TGTGCAAGTCGCCCGACCGGACTAGCGGGGCGCACAGATACGCAGTATTTT. The chain has TRBV12-2 and TRBJ2-3; the D call TRBD2 from the table was never checked on the DNA. TRBV12-2 is deemed a pseudogene. The CDR3 runs to 17 residues.

The V gene is TRBV9, the J gene TRBJ1-6; a weak D match, TRBD1 (5 bases). The CDR3 loop spans 16 amino acids. The germline V and J ends were trimmed by 4 bases and 2 bases, with 13 bases remaining between them. In germline, CDR1 is SGDLS, CDR2 YYNGEE. DNA of the CDR3: TGTGCCAGCAGCCCTCGGGGCGGACCCTATAATTCACCCCTCCACTTT. This gives the protein CASSPRGGPYNSPLHF.

The rearrangement links TRBV6-6 to TRBJ2-3, with 7 nucleotides matching TRBD1. V lost 5 bases and J lost 3; bases outside the gene matches: 11. The CDR3 contains 16 residues. The germline gives CDR1 MNHNY, CDR2 SVGAGI (reference sequence). The CDR3 spells CASSLPTGSGTDTQYF. The CDR3 DNA reads TGTGCCAGCAGTCTACCGACAGGGAGTGGAACAGATACGCAGTATTTT.

The gene calls are TRBV20-1 and TRBJ2-2; 8 bases agree with TRBD2. The junction had 7 bases not matched to a gene; V was cut back by 3 bases and J by 4 bases. The CDR3 length is 15 residues. Germline CDR1 is DFQATT and CDR2 is SNEGSKA (reference sequence). The chain's CDR3 is CSASRGLAGTGELFF. In DNA form, the CDR3 reads TGCAGTGCTAGTCGCGGGCTAGCGGGCACCGGGGAGCTGTTTTTT.

V is TRBV4-1 and J is TRBJ1-1; D not resolved. Looked up from germline, CDR1 is MGHRA and CDR2 is YSYEKL. CDR3 length: 15 residues. Trimming removed 2 bases at V and 1 base at J, with 11 bases between. The CDR3 DNA reads as TGCGCCAGCAGCCAATTTTTCAGCCCGAACACTGAAGCTTTCTTT. It encodes CASSQFFSPNTEAFF.

This chain links TRBV18 with TRBJ2-7, with unresolved D. Trimming removed 3 bases at V and 3 bases at J, with 9 bases between. The CDR3 runs 13 residues. Germline V lookup: CDR1 KGHSH, CDR2 LQKENI. CDR3 DNA: TGTGCCAGCTCACCCCCAACCGACTACGAGCAGTACTTC. Its translation: CASSPPTDYEQYF.

V usage is TRBV5-1 and J usage is TRBJ2-3; no firm D call. This CDR3 region has 12 residues. V was shortened by 4 bases and J by 2 bases, with 5 bases between the two germline ends. The germline CDR1 and CDR2 sequences are SGHRS and YFSETQ. The CDR3 spells CASSINTDTQYF. The CDR3 bases are TGCGCCAGCAGCATCAACACAGATACGCAGTATTTT.

The genes are TRBV29-1 and TRBJ2-3; 7 positions agree with TRBD2. Germline V gene data show CDR1 as SQVTM and CDR2 as ANQGSEA. The CDR3 consists of 14 residues. V dropped 4 bases and J dropped 0; count of bases not matched to a gene: 4. CDR3 in amino acids: CSVVPSGSTDTQYF. For the CDR3, the DNA is TGCAGCGTTGTACCTAGCGGAAGCACAGATACGCAGTATTTT.

The gene calls are TRBV6-2 or TRBV6-3 and TRBJ1-1; no clear D. The V gene lost 5 bases and the J gene lost 4 bases, with 14 bases spanning the gap. The CDR3 has 14 residues. Germline CDR1 is MNHEY and CDR2 is SVGEGT. This chain's CDR3 is CASSRDGPGTEAFF. The CDR3 DNA sequence: TGTGCCAGCAGTCGTGATGGGCCAGGCACTGAAGCTTTCTTT.

The chain links TRBV5-1 to TRBJ2-6; the D gene could be TRBD1 or TRBD2 (5 bases each). CDR1 is SGHRS and CDR2 is YFSETQ in the germline V gene. This CDR3 comprises 17 residues. V lost 1 base to trimming and J lost 0 bases, with 11 bases between them. The CDR3 loop is CASSLLSGGSGANVLTF. Here the CDR3 DNA reads TGCGCCAGCAGCTTGCTCAGTGGGGGCTCTGGGGCCAACGTCCTGACTTTC.

This clone came up once. The chain carries TRBV5-6 and TRBJ2-3; no clear D. V gave up 4 bases and J gave up 2 bases, with 5 bases separating them. Germline V gene sequence: CDR1 SGHDT, CDR2 YYEEEE. This CDR3 has 12 residues. CDR3 DNA: TGTGCCAGCAGCCTATACACAGATACGCAGTATTTT. It encodes CASSLYTDTQYF. Looking up the rest from reference TRBV5-6 and TRBJ2-3 gives the full variable domain: DAGVTQSPTHLIKTRGQQVTLRCSPKSGHDTVSWYQQALGQGPQFIFQYYEEEERQRGNFPDRFSGHQFPNYSSELNVNALLLGDSALYLCASSLYTDTQYFGPGTRLTVL.

This chain connects TRBV4-3 to TRBJ1-4; tentatively, D is TRBD1 (5 bases). Germline values: CDR1 LGHNA, CDR2 YSLEER. CDR3 length equals 17 residues. Trimming shortened V by 0 bases and J by 5 bases, and 16 bases separated the two germline ends. CDR3 nucleotides: TGCGCCAGCAGCCAAGATCTTGTCAGGGCAAGAAATGAAAAACTGTTTTTT. Protein: CASSQDLVRARNEKLFF.

J is TRBJ2-3 and V is TRBV27; D not resolved. There are 15 residues in the CDR3. Germline CDR1 and CDR2: MNHEY and SMNVEV (reference sequence). Trimming shortened V by 3 bases and J by 6 bases, and 16 bases separated the two germline ends. The DNA for the CDR3 is TGTGCCAGCAGTTTCTTTGCGGACGTAACCGATACGCAGTATTTT. This codes for CASSFFADVTDTQYF.

The chain recombines TRBV24-1 with TRBJ2-3, with TRBD2 matching over 10 bases. The CDR3 covers 15 residues. V lost 1 base to trimming and J lost 8 bases; unmatched junction nucleotides: 5. CDR1 is KGHDR and CDR2 is SFDVKD in the germline V gene. CDR3 amino acids: CATSDLASGRATQYF. The CDR3 nucleotides read TGTGCCACCAGTGATTTAGCCAGCGGGAGGGCTACGCAGTATTTT.

This chain uses TRBV11-1 with TRBJ1-2; TRBD1 aligns across 12 bases. J was trimmed by 6 bases and V by 5 bases; bases with no gene match: 7. The CDR3 is made up of 15 amino acids. In germline, CDR1 is SGHAT, CDR2 FQDESV (reference sequence). The chain's CDR3 is CASSRDRGQEHGYTF. In DNA form, the CDR3 reads TGTGCCAGCAGCCGGGACAGGGGGCAGGAGCATGGCTACACCTTC.